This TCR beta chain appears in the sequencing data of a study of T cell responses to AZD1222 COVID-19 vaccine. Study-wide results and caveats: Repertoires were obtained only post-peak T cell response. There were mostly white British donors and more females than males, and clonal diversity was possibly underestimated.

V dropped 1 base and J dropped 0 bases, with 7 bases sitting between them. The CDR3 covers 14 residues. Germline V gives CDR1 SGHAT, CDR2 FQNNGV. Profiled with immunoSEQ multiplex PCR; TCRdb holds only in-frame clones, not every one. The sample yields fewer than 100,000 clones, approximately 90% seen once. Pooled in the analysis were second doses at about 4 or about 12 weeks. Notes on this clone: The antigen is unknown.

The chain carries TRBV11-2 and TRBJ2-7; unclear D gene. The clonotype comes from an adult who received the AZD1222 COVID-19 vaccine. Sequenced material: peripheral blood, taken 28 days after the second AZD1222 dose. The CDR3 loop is CASSLAFISYEQYF. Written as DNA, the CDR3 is TGTGCCAGCAGCTTAGCCTTCATCTCCTACGAGCAGTACTTC.